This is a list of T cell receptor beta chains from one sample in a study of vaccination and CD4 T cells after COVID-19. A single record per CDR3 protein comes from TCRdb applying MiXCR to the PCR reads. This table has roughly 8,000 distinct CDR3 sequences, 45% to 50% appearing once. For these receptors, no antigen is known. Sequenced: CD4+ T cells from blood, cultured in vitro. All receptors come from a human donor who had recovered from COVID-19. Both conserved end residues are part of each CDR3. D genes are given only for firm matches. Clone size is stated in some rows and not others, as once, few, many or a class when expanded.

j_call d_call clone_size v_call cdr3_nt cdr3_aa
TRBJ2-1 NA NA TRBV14 TGTGCCAGCAGCCAAGTGTGGCGGAGGGCCTACAATGAGCAGTTCTTC CASSQVWRRAYNEQFF
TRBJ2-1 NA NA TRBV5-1 TGCGCCAGCAGCTTGGTCCAGATCACTGGCCCATCGGGTGAGCAGTTCTTC CASSLVQITGPSGEQFF
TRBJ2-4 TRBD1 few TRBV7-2 TGTGCCAGCAGCCCAGGGGGCGTCAAAAACATTCAGTACTTC CASSPGGVKNIQYF
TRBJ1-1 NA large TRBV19 TGTGCCAGTAGCCCCCGGGGGAGGGGTACTGAAGCTTTCTTT CASSPRGRGTEAFF
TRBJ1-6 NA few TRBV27 TGTGCCAGCAGTTTGGGGGGGGGGAAGGCTAGGAATTCACCCCTCCACTTT CASSLGGGKARNSPLHF
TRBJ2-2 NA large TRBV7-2 TGTGCCAGCAGCAGACCACAGAGTTACACCGGGGAGCTGTTTTTT CASSRPQSYTGELFF
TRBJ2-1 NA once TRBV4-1 TGCGCCAGCAGCCAAGATGGTTCGGGCAGCCGTCACAATGAGCAGTTCTTC CASSQDGSGSRHNEQFF
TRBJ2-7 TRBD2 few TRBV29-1 TGCAGCGTTGAAGCTAGCGGGAGGGCCGGGCAGTACTTC CSVEASGRAGQYF
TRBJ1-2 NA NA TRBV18 TGTGCCAGCTCACCCGGGGGGTCCTATGGCTACACCTTC CASSPGGSYGYTF
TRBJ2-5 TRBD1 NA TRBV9 TGTGCCAGCAGCGTAGGACAGGGGTTGGAGACCCAGTACTTC CASSVGQGLETQYF
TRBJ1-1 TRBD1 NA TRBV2 TGTGCCAGCAGGACGGGACAGCAGAACACTGAAGCTTTCTTT CASRTGQQNTEAFF
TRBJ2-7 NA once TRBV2 TGTGCCAGCAGTGATTTCGGTAGCGTGGCCTACGAGCAGTACTTC CASSDFGSVAYEQYF
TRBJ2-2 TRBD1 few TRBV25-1 TGTGCCAGCAGTTCGTTGGGGACAGGGTACACCGGGGAGCTGTTTTTT CASSSLGTGYTGELFF
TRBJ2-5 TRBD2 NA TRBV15 TGTGCCACCAGCAGAGATAGTACTAGCGGGCGTTTAGGGGATGAGACCCAGTACTTC CATSRDSTSGRLGDETQYF
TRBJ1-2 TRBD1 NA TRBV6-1 TGTGCCAGCAGTCAGACAGGGGGTTATGGCTACACCTTC CASSQTGGYGYTF
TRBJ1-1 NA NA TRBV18 TGTGCCAGCGCAGAGTGGGGCACTGAAGCTTTCTTT CASAEWGTEAFF
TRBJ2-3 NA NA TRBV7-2 TGTGCCAGCAGCTTACATAGACGGGGGGATACGCAGTATTTT CASSLHRRGDTQYF
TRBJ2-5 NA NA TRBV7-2 TGTGCCAGCAGCTTATCGTCGGAGACCCAGTACTTC CASSLSSETQYF
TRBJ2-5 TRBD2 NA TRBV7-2 TGTGCCAGCAGCTTCGCGGGGGGACAAGAGACCCAGTACTTC CASSFAGGQETQYF